The rows below give T cell receptor beta chains drawn from one sample of a study of blood T cells in healthy people across ages. Each CDR3 protein gets one entry after TCRdb re-called the 5' RACE reads with MiXCR. The sample has 1.5 million or so distinct CDR3 sequences, 35% to 45% seen once; the top ten hold 7.9%. Material for sequencing was blood. All receptors come from a woman aged 18-29 years in good health. Both conserved end residues are part of each CDR3. D genes are given only for firm matches. Some rows mark clone size as missing; the rest say once, few, many or name a class of expanded clone.

>-|TRBV5-6|TRBJ2-1|-|14
TGTGCCAGCAGCGGGGCCGGGGCAGGCAATGAGCAGTTCTTC
CASSGAGAGNEQFF
>-|TRBV2|TRBJ1-2|-|14
TGTGCCAGCAGTGAAGACTCGGGGGCGAGCGGCTACACCTTC
CASSEDSGASGYTF
>TRBD1|TRBV20-1|TRBJ2-7|-|14
TGCAGTGGCCAATCCCAGGGGGCAGGCGACGAGCAGTACTTC
CSGQSQGAGDEQYF
>-|TRBV10-3|TRBJ1-2|-|16
TGTGCCATCAGTGAGACTGACAGACTAGCTAACTATGGCTACACCTTC
CAISETDRLANYGYTF
>-|TRBV5-1|TRBJ2-3|-|17
TGCGCCAGCGGGCTCCGCAGCGTCCCCTCGAGGGTAGATACGCAGTATTTT
CASGLRSVPSRVDTQYF
>TRBD1|TRBV15|TRBJ1-3|few|15
TGTGCCACCAGCAGATCAACAGGGGCTGGAAACACCATATATTTT
CATSRSTGAGNTIYF
>-|TRBV27|TRBJ1-2|few|13
TGTGCCAGCAGTCCAACGGACAGAAATGGCTACACCTTC
CASSPTDRNGYTF
>-|TRBV4-2|TRBJ2-1|-|14
TGTGCCAGCAGCCACCCCTCGGGTCTCAATGAGCAGTTCTTC
CASSHPSGLNEQFF
>TRBD1|TRBV28|TRBJ2-4|-|16
TGTGCCAGCAGTTCTTCCGAGGGGACAGAAAAAAACATTCAGTACTTC
CASSSSEGTEKNIQYF
>TRBD1|TRBV20-1|TRBJ2-5|-|16
TGCAGTGCTAGAAAGAGTGGGACAGGGAGGTACAATGAGCAGTACTTC
CSARKSGTGRYNEQYF
>-|TRBV7-2|TRBJ2-2|many|15
TGTGCCAGCAGCCCTCGGTTTTGGGGGACCGGGGAGCTGTTTTTT
CASSPRFWGTGELFF
>-|TRBV12-3/TRBV12-4|TRBJ1-1|-|14
TGTGCCAGCAGTTTAAATGGGGGAGTCACTGAAGCTTTCTTT
CASSLNGGVTEAFF
>-|TRBV3-1|TRBJ2-7|-|14
TGTGCCAGCAGCCAGGCAACGAGCCCCTACGAGCAGTACTTC
CASSQATSPYEQYF
>-|TRBV28|TRBJ1-4|few|15
TGTGCCAGCAAAAACCGGGACACCGATAATGAAAAACTGTTTTTT
CASKNRDTDNEKLFF
>-|TRBV6-5|TRBJ2-3|-|15
TGTGCCAGCAGTCACCTGGCGGGAATCACAGATACGCGGTATTTT
CASSHLAGITDTRYF
>-|TRBV15|TRBJ2-5|-|16
TGTGCCACCAGCAGAGATTCGCTGACCGCCACAGAGACCCAGTACTTC
CATSRDSLTATETQYF
>TRBD2|TRBV9|TRBJ2-2|-|19
TGTGCCAGCAGCGTAAAACTAGCGGGAGGGCGATTAGGATCCGGGGAGCTGTTTTTT
CASSVKLAGGRLGSGELFF
>TRBD2|TRBV7-9|TRBJ2-2|-|17
TGTGCCAGCAGCGGACTAGCGGGGGTCCCGAACACCGGGGAGCTGTTTTTT
CASSGLAGVPNTGELFF
>TRBD1|TRBV2|TRBJ2-3|many|15
TGTGCCAGCAGTGAAAGGGGACAGGGGGTACATACGCAGTATTTT
CASSERGQGVHTQYF
>-|TRBV5-1|TRBJ2-5|-|15
TGCGCCAGCAGCTTGTCACAGGGAAATGGAGAGACCCAGTACTTC
CASSLSQGNGETQYF
>TRBD2|TRBV7-2|TRBJ2-7|-|15
TGTGCCAGCAGCTTATCCAGCGGGGCCCATCACGAGCAGTACTTC
CASSLSSGAHHEQYF
>-|TRBV3-1|TRBJ2-3|-|15
TGTGCCAGCAGCCAAGAGAGCCAGCCATCAGATACGCAGTATTTT
CASSQESQPSDTQYF
>TRBD2|TRBV7-2|TRBJ2-3|-|14
TGTGCCAGCGGCATAGCGGGAGGGATAGATACGCAGTATTTT
CASGIAGGIDTQYF
>-|TRBV4-1|TRBJ2-3|few|18
TGCGCCAGCAGCCAAGATCCCCGGGCAGCCCGAACCACAGATACGCAGTATTTT
CASSQDPRAARTTDTQYF
>TRBD1|TRBV10-3|TRBJ1-2|-|13
TGTGCCCTCAGTGAAACAGGGGACTATGGCTACACCTTC
CALSETGDYGYTF